The TCR beta chain described here comes from a study of cytomegalovirus exposure and HLA in healthy donors. This clone was seen more than once but under ten times. Its specificity is unknown. Other DNA sequences within the sample encode an identical CDR3. The PCR made use of 60 Vbeta and 13 Jbeta primers. Data came from immunoSEQ multiplex PCR; TCRdb stores just in-frame clones and leaves some out. The repertoire consists of 100,000 to 120,000 clones, with around 79% occurring once and the leading ten covering 1% to 1.5%. Unmatched junction bases numbered 1, after V lost 5 bases and J lost 6 bases. This CDR3 spans 13 amino acids. Germline CDR1 SGHTA, CDR2 FQGTGA. Study conclusions and caveats: The study flagged some 170 TCR beta chains as cytomegalovirus-associated. Among donors in an Asian-associated ancestry cluster, a later analysis reportedly found fewer N-insertions than the roughly 700-donor mean.

The chain employs TRBV7-3 and TRBJ2-2; 9 bases match TRBD2. Sequencing was performed on PBMCs. This TCR derives from a woman aged 25 to 39 in good health and CMV-seronegative. The CDR3 protein is CASSRGGAGELFF. CDR3 nucleotides: TGTGCCAGCAGCCGCGGGGGGGCCGGGGAGCTGTTTTTT.